The rows below give T cell receptor beta chains drawn from one sample of a study of blood T cell repertoires in COVID-19. TCRdb's copy holds only in-frame clones and misses some; the assay was immunoSEQ multiplex PCR. The sample carries 250,000 to 300,000 clones, roughly 89% recorded once. Sequencing was performed on PBMCs or T cells enriched from blood (not recorded which). The receptors shown here come from a woman aged 45-60 years who had been exposed to COVID-19. The CDR3 runs from the conserved cysteine through the conserved F or W. D genes are given only for firm matches. Not every row has a clone size; where given, it reads once, few, many or a size class.

j_call: TRBJ2-7
clone_size: NA
d_call: NA
cdr3_length: 12
v_call: TRBV2
cdr3_nt: TGTGCCAGCAGTACAGGGTTCTACGAGCAGTACTTC
cdr3_aa: CASSTGFYEQYF

j_call: TRBJ2-1
clone_size: NA
d_call: NA
cdr3_length: 16
v_call: TRBV11-2
cdr3_nt: TGTGCCAGCAGCCTTTGGGGAGACTCCTACTACAATGAGCAGTTCTTC
cdr3_aa: CASSLWGDSYYNEQFF

j_call: TRBJ2-7
clone_size: NA
d_call: TRBD1
cdr3_length: 15
v_call: TRBV2
cdr3_nt: TGTGCCAGCAGTGAGGGGGGACAGGGGGCGTACGAGCAGTACTTC
cdr3_aa: CASSEGGQGAYEQYF

j_call: TRBJ2-5
clone_size: NA
d_call: NA
cdr3_length: 16
v_call: TRBV28
cdr3_nt: TGTGCCAGCAGTTTCGAGACAGGAAGTCACCAAGAGACCCAGTACTTC
cdr3_aa: CASSFETGSHQETQYF

j_call: TRBJ2-2
clone_size: NA
d_call: NA
cdr3_length: 15
v_call: TRBV7-8
cdr3_nt: TGTGCCAGCAGCTTAGGGAGTCCGAACACCGGGGAGCTGTTTTTT
cdr3_aa: CASSLGSPNTGELFF

j_call: TRBJ2-1
clone_size: NA
d_call: TRBD1
cdr3_length: 15
v_call: TRBV5-1
cdr3_nt: TGCGCCAGCAGCCCCGACAGGGAAGTCAACAATGAGCAGTTCTTC
cdr3_aa: CASSPDREVNNEQFF

j_call: TRBJ1-2
clone_size: NA
d_call: TRBD1
cdr3_length: 14
v_call: TRBV5-6
cdr3_nt: TGTGCCAGCAGCCCCTACAGGGGAAACTATGGCTACACCTTC
cdr3_aa: CASSPYRGNYGYTF

j_call: TRBJ2-1
clone_size: NA
d_call: TRBD1
cdr3_length: 13
v_call: TRBV29-1
cdr3_nt: TGCAGCGTTACCGGGACAGGGGCGGAAGAGCAGTTCTTC
cdr3_aa: CSVTGTGAEEQFF

j_call: TRBJ2-5
clone_size: NA
d_call: TRBD2
cdr3_length: 16
v_call: TRBV6-1
cdr3_nt: TGTGCCAGCAGTGAACTTGGGACTAGCGTTCAAGAGACCCAGTACTTC
cdr3_aa: CASSELGTSVQETQYF

j_call: TRBJ1-5
clone_size: NA
d_call: TRBD1
cdr3_length: 15
v_call: TRBV7-2
cdr3_nt: TGTGCCAGCAGCCTCTGGACAGGGGCGGACCTGCCCCAGCATTTT
cdr3_aa: CASSLWTGADLPQHF

j_call: TRBJ2-6
clone_size: NA
d_call: NA
cdr3_length: 17
v_call: TRBV28
cdr3_nt: TGTGCCAGCAGTCGACCCCCCGGAGGGACTGGGGCCAACGTCCTGACTTTC
cdr3_aa: CASSRPPGGTGANVLTF

j_call: TRBJ2-3
clone_size: NA
d_call: NA
cdr3_length: 17
v_call: TRBV4-1
cdr3_nt: TGCGCCAGCAGCCAGAGTCCGCAGGGGATCGGCACAGATACGCAGTATTTT
cdr3_aa: CASSQSPQGIGTDTQYF

j_call: TRBJ1-1
clone_size: NA
d_call: NA
cdr3_length: 19
v_call: TRBV30
cdr3_nt: TGTGCCTGGAGTGTTTCTTTCCCAGCTACCCAATGGAGTAACACTGAAGCTTTCTTT
cdr3_aa: CAWSVSFPATQWSNTEAFF

j_call: TRBJ2-1
clone_size: NA
d_call: TRBD2
cdr3_length: 15
v_call: TRBV6-5
cdr3_nt: TGTGCCAGCAGTTATATCGACACTAGCGTCAATGAGCAGTTCTTC
cdr3_aa: CASSYIDTSVNEQFF

j_call: TRBJ2-3
clone_size: few
d_call: NA
cdr3_length: 13
v_call: TRBV6-5
cdr3_nt: TGTGCCGGTGAGGGGGACCTCACAGATACGCAGTATTTT
cdr3_aa: CAGEGDLTDTQYF

j_call: TRBJ1-3
clone_size: NA
d_call: TRBD1
cdr3_length: 15
v_call: TRBV28
cdr3_nt: TGTGCCAGCAGTTTAGGGTCAGGGGGCGGAAACACCATATATTTT
cdr3_aa: CASSLGSGGGNTIYF

j_call: TRBJ2-5
clone_size: NA
d_call: TRBD2
cdr3_length: 15
v_call: TRBV7-2
cdr3_nt: TGTGCCAGCAGCTTTAGCGGGGGGGCCGGTGAGACCCAGTACTTC
cdr3_aa: CASSFSGGAGETQYF

j_call: TRBJ1-2
clone_size: NA
d_call: NA
cdr3_length: 13
v_call: TRBV12-3/TRBV12-4
cdr3_nt: TGTGCCAGCAGGGGTGGGGCAGGCTATGGCTACACCTTC
cdr3_aa: CASRGGAGYGYTF

j_call: TRBJ2-1
clone_size: once
d_call: TRBD2
cdr3_length: 15
v_call: TRBV5-4
cdr3_nt: TGTGCCAGCAGCTTCCCTAGCGGGAGTCACAATGAGCAGTTCTTC
cdr3_aa: CASSFPSGSHNEQFF

j_call: TRBJ2-7
clone_size: NA
d_call: TRBD2
cdr3_length: 15
v_call: TRBV25-1
cdr3_nt: TGTGCCAGCAGTGACTCTAGCGGGGCATCCTACGAGCAGTACTTC
cdr3_aa: CASSDSSGASYEQYF

j_call: TRBJ2-7
clone_size: NA
d_call: TRBD2
cdr3_length: 16
v_call: TRBV6-2/TRBV6-3
cdr3_nt: TGTGCCAGCAGTTACTCGAGGGGCGGGGGAACCTACGAGCAGTACTTC
cdr3_aa: CASSYSRGGGTYEQYF

j_call: TRBJ1-1
clone_size: NA
d_call: TRBD1
cdr3_length: 14
v_call: TRBV2
cdr3_nt: TGTGCCAGCAGTCCCGGGACAGGGGACACTGAAGCTTTCTTT
cdr3_aa: CASSPGTGDTEAFF

j_call: TRBJ1-2
clone_size: NA
d_call: NA
cdr3_length: 15
v_call: TRBV24-1
cdr3_nt: TGTGCCACCAGTGATCGAGGTACCTCTAGCTATGGCTACACCTTC
cdr3_aa: CATSDRGTSSYGYTF

j_call: TRBJ2-2
clone_size: NA
d_call: TRBD1
cdr3_length: 14
v_call: TRBV6-5
cdr3_nt: TGTGCCAGCAGACGGACAGGGAACACCGGGGAGCTGTTTTTT
cdr3_aa: CASRRTGNTGELFF

j_call: TRBJ2-5
clone_size: NA
d_call: NA
cdr3_length: 14
v_call: TRBV5-1
cdr3_nt: TGCGCCAGCAGCTTGAACCACAAATCCGAGACCCAGTACTTC
cdr3_aa: CASSLNHKSETQYF

j_call: TRBJ1-1
clone_size: NA
d_call: TRBD1
cdr3_length: 22
v_call: TRBV15
cdr3_nt: TGTGCCACCAGCAGAGATAGCTTCTCGGGTTTGGGACAGGGGGCGCGAAGGTATGAAGCTTTCTTT
cdr3_aa: CATSRDSFSGLGQGARRYEAFF